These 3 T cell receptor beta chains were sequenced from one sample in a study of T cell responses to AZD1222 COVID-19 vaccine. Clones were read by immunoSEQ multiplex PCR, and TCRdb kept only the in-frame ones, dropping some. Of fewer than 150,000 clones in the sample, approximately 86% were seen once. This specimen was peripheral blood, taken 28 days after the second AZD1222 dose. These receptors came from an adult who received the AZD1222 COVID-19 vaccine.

CDR3 coding DNA: TGTGCCAGCAGCCTCCCTTCTGGGAGGGGAGGGACTGAAGCTTTCTTT. Protein product: CASSLPSGRGGTEAFF. V gene TRBV7-9 combines with J gene TRBJ1-1; tentative D call: TRBD1 (5 bases). The CDR3 runs 16 residues. CDR1 is SEHNR, CDR2 FQNEAQ, per germline (reference sequence). Trimming took off 5 bases at V and 5 bases at J, with 21 bases between the two ends.

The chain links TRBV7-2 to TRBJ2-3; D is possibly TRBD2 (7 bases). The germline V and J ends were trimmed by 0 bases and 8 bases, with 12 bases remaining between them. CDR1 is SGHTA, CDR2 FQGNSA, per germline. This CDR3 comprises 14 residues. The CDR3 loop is CASSLAGGPGTQYF. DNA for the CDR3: TGTGCCAGCAGCTTAGCGGGGGGGCCGGGTACGCAGTATTTT.

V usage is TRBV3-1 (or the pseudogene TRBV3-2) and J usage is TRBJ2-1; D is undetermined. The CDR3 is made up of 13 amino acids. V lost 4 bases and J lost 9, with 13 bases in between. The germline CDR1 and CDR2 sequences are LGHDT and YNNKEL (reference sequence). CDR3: CASSPRGIAEQFF. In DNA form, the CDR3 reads TGTGCCAGCAGCCCCCGTGGGATTGCTGAGCAGTTCTTC.